The clone carrying this T cell receptor (beta chain) was detected only a few times. The antigen remains unidentified. This sample is part of a study of beta chain features in type 1 diabetes. About the study: There was similarity between patients and healthy donors in age, gender and cell yields.

The whole isolated RNA underwent reverse transcription, so sequencing captured expressed TCRB transcripts. Measured with immunoSEQ multiplex PCR; TCRdb has only the in-frame clones, and not every one. This sample has hundreds of thousands of clones, with around 15% found just once. The study, taken as a whole, reports: In all four CD4+ subsets, TCRB CDR3 length was significantly, moderately reduced in type 1 diabetes. The VDJ junctions of type 1 diabetes patients carried fewer insertions and more deletions. Across patients, naive, central memory and Treg TCRB repertoires exhibited apparently greater similarity than was observed across healthy donors. With patients and controls alike, PCR might favor shorter templates to an equal degree.

The trim removed 4 bases at V and 3 bases at J, leaving 3 bases unmatched. Germline loops: CDR1 SGHTA, CDR2 FQGNSA. This CDR3 has 14 residues. This TCR derives from a man aged 18 to 29 with type 1 diabetes. The genes are TRBV7-2 and TRBJ1-5; 7 bases match TRBD1. Input material: naive CD4+ T cells from blood. The CDR3 DNA follows: TGTGCCAGCAGCTACGGACAGGCCAATCAGCCCCAGCATTTT. Protein product: CASSYGQANQPQHF.